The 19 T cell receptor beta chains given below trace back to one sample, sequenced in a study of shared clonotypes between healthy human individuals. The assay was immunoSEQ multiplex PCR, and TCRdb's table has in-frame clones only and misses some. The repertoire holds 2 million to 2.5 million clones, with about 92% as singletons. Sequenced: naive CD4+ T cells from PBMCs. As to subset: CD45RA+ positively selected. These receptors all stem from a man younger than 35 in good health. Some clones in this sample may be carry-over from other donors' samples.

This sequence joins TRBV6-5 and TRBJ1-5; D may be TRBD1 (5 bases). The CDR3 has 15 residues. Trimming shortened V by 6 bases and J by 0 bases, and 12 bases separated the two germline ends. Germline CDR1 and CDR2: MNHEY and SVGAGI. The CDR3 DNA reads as TGTGCCAGCAGCCGGACAAGTTATAGCAATCAGCCCCAGCATTTT. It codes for CASSRTSYSNQPQHF.

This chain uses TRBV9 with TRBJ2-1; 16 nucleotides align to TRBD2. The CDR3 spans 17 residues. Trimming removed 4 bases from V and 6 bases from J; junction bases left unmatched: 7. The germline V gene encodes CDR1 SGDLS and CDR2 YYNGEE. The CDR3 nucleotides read TGTGCCAGCAGCTTCGGGACTAGCGGGAGGGCCCTCAATGAGCAGTTCTTC. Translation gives CASSFGTSGRALNEQFF.

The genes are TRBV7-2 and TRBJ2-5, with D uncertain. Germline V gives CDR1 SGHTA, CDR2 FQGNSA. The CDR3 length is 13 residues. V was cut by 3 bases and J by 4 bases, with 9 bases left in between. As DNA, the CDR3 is TGTGCCAGCAGCTTTATGGCTACAGAGACCCAGTACTTC. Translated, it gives CASSFMATETQYF.

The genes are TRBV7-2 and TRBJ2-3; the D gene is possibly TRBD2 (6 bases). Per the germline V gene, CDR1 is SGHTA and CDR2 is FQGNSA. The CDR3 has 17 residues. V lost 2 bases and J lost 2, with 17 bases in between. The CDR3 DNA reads TGTGCCAGCAGCTTAACGCGGGGCCCCCAATCCACAGATACGCAGTATTTT. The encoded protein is CASSLTRGPQSTDTQYF.

CDR3 in amino acids: CASSLVTDTEAFF. CDR3 nucleotides: TGTGCCAGCAGCTTAGTAACGGACACTGAAGCTTTCTTT. This sequence joins TRBV7-9 and TRBJ1-1; no reliable D call. V was pared by 1 base and J by 3 bases, with 6 bases between. CDR3 length equals 13 residues. CDR1 SEHNR and CDR2 FQNEAQ come from the germline V gene (reference sequence).

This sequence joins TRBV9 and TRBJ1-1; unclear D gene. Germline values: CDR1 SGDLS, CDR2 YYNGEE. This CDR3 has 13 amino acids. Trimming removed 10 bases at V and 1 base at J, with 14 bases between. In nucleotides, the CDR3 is TGTGCCTCCGCCCGGGCGGGGAACACTGAAGCTTTCTTT. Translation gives CASARAGNTEAFF.

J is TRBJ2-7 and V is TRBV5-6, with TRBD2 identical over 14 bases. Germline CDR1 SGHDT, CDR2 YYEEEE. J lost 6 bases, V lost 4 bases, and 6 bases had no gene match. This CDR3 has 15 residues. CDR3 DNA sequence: TGTGCCAGCAGCCCTTTCGGACTAGCGGGAGGCGAGCAGTACTTC. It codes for CASSPFGLAGGEQYF.

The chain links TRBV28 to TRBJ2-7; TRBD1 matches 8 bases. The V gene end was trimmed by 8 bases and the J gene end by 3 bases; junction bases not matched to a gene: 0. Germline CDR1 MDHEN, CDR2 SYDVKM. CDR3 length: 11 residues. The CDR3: CASGQGYEQYF. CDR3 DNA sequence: TGTGCCAGCGGACAGGGCTACGAGCAGTACTTC.

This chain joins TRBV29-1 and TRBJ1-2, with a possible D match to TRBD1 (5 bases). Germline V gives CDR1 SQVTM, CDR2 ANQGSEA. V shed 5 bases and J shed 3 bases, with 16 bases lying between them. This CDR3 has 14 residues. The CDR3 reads CSVRSGGGDYGYTF. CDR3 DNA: TGCAGCGTTCGCTCGGGGGGAGGGGACTATGGCTACACCTTC.

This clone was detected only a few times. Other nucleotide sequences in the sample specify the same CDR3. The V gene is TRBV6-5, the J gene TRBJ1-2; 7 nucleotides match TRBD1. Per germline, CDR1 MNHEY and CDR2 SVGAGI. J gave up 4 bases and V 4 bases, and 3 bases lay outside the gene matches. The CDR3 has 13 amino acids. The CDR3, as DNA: TGTGCCAGCAGTTCCGGACAGGCCTATGGCTACACCTTC. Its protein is CASSSGQAYGYTF.

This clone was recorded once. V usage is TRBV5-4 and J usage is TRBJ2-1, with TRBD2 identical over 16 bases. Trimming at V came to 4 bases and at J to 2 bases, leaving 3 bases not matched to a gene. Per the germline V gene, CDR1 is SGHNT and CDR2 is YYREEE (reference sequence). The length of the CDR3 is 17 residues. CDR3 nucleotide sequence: TGTGCCAGCAGCAAGGGACTAGCGGGAGGGGCCTACAATGAGCAGTTCTTC. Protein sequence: CASSKGLAGGAYNEQFF.

CDR3 coding DNA: TGCGCCAGCAGCAGACAGGGGGCTAAGGACGAGCAGTACTTC. The encoded protein is CASSRQGAKDEQYF. This rearrangement joins TRBV5-1 to TRBJ2-7; 10 bases match TRBD1. Losses at the gene ends were 4 bases for V and 5 bases for J; bases not matched to a gene: 6. CDR1 and CDR2 from the germline V gene are SGHRS and YFSETQ. The CDR3 extends over 14 amino acids.

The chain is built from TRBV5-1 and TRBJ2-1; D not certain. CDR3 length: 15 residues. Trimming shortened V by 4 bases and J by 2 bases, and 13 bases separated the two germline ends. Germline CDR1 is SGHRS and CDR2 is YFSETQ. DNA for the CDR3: TGCGCCAGCAGCACAATTCCTAGACCCTACAATGAGCAGTTCTTC. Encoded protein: CASSTIPRPYNEQFF.

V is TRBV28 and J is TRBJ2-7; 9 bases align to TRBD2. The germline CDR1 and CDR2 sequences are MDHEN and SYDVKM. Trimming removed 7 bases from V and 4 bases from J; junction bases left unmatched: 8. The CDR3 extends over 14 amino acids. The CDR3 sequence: CASISGTSRYEQYF. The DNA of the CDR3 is TGTGCCAGCATCTCCGGGACTAGCCGTTACGAGCAGTACTTC.

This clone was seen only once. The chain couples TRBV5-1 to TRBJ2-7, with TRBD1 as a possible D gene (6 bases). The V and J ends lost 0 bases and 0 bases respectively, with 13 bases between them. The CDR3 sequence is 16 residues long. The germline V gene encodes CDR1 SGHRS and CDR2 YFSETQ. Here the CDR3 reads CASSLDARGGSYEQYF. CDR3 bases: TGCGCCAGCAGCTTGGATGCCAGAGGGGGCTCCTACGAGCAGTACTTC.

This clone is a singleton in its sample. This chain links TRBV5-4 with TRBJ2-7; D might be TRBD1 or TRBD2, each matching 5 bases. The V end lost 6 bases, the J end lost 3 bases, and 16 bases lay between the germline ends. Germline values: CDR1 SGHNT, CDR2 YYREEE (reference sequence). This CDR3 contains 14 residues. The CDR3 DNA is TGTGCCAGCAAGGGTGGGGGAATGGACTACGAGCAGTACTTC. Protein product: CASKGGGMDYEQYF.

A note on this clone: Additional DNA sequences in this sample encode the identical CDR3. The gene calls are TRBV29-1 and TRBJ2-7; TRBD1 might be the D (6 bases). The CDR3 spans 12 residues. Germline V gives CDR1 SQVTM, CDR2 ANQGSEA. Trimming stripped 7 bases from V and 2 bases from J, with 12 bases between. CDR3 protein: CSAEQGPYEQYF. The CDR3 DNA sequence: TGCAGCGCCGAACAGGGTCCCTACGAGCAGTACTTC.

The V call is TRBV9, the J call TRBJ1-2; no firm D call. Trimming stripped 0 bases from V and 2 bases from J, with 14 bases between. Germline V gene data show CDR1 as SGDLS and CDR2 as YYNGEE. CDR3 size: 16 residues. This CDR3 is CASSVAPRVPNYGYTF. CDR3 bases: TGTGCCAGCAGCGTAGCTCCTAGAGTACCGAACTATGGCTACACCTTC.

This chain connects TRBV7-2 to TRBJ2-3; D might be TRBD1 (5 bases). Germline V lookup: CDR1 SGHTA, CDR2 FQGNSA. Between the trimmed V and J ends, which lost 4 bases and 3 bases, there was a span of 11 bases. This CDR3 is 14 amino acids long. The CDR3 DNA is TGTGCCAGCAGCTACCAGGGTTGGACAGATACGCAGTATTTT. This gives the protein CASSYQGWTDTQYF.